This T cell receptor beta chain derives from a study of T cells in Graves' hyperthyroidism and ophthalmopathy. A remark on this clonotype: Its antigen is unknown.

The investigators amplified TCR beta CDR3 regions from RNA transcripts. TCR CDR3 regions were first amplified by RT-PCR with HTBI primers. In TCRdb, the multiplex PCR reads were re-called with MiXCR into one record per CDR3 protein. This sample has hundreds of thousands of distinct CDR3 sequences, with approximately 16% found just once. General study results and limits: Researchers found most expanded thyroid clonotypes above 0.001 in blood as well.

Germline V gene data show CDR1 as MDHEN and CDR2 as SYDVKM. Trimming shortened V by 3 bases and J by 6 bases, and 10 bases separated the two germline ends. The CDR3 runs 13 residues. This sequence was found in a man between 40 and 49 years old with Graves' hyperthyroidism. The rearrangement joins TRBV28 to TRBJ2-3, with a weak D call TRBD1 (5 bases). Input material: blood. In DNA form, the CDR3 reads TGTGCCAGCAGTTTGCCTACAGGTGATACGCAGTATTTT. Protein sequence: CASSLPTGDTQYF.